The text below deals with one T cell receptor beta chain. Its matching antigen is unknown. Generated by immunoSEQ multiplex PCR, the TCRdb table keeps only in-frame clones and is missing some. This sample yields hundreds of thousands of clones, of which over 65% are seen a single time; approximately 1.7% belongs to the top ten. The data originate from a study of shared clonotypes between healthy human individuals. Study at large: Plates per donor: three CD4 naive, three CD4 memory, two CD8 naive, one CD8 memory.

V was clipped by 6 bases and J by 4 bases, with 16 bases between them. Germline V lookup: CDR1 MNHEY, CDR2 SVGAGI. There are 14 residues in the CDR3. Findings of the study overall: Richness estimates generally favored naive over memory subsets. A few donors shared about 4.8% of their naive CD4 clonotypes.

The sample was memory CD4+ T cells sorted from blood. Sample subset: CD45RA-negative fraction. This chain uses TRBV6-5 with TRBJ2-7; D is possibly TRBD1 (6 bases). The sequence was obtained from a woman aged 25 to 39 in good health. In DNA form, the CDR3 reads TGTGCCAGCAGCGCCCTCGCAGGGGCGTACGAGCAGTACTTC. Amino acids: CASSALAGAYEQYF.